This T cell receptor beta chain derives from a study of response to subunit inactivated influenza vaccine. General study points: The authors suggested that every seasonal influenza vaccination recruits few new T cells.

TCRdb fed the RT-PCR reads into MiXCR, producing one record per CDR3 protein. The table has more than 700,000 distinct CDR3 sequences, roughly 20% seen once; the top ten hold roughly 10%. Comment on this clonotype: No antigen is known for it.

The length of the CDR3 is 14 residues. CDR1 is MNHEY and CDR2 is SVGAGI in the germline V gene. Trimming shortened V by 4 bases and J by 5 bases, and 14 bases separated the two germline ends. The source of this sequence is a man over 45 who received an inactivated influenza vaccine. The material sequenced was PBMCs from blood, taken roughly 5 days after vaccination. The V gene is TRBV6-5, the J gene TRBJ2-5; D call uncertain. The CDR3 nucleotides read TGTGCCAGCAGTTGGGGTTTAGGTGACGAGACCCAGTACTTC. Translation: CASSWGLGDETQYF.